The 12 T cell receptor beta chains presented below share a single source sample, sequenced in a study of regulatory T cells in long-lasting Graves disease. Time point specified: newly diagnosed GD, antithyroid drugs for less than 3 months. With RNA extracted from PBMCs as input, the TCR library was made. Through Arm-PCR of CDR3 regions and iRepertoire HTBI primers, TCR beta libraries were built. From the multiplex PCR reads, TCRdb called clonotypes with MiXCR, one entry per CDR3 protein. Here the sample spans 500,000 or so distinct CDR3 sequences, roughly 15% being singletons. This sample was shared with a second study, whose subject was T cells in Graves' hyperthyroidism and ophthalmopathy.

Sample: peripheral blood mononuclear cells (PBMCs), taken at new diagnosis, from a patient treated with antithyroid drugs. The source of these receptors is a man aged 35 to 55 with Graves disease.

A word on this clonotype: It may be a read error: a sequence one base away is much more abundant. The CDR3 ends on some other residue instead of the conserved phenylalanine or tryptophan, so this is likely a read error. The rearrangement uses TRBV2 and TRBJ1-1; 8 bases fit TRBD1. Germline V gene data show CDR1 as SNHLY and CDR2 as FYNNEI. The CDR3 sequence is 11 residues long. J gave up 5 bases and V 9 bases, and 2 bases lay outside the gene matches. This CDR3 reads CASQGATEAFL. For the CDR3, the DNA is TGTGCCAGTCAGGGGGCGACTGAAGCTTTCCTT.

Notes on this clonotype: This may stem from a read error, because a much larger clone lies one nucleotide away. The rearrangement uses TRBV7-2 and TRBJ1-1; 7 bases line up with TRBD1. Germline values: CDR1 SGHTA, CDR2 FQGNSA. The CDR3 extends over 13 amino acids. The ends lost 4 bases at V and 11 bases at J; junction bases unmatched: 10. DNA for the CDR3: TGTACCAGCAGCTCACTGATACAGGGGTTGGCTTTCTTT. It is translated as CTSSSLIQGLAFF.

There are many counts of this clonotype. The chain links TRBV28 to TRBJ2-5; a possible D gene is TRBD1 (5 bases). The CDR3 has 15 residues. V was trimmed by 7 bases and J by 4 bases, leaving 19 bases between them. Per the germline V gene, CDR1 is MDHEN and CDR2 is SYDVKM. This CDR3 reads CASTKVDGARETQYF. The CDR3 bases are TGTGCCAGCACTAAAGTCGATGGGGCGCGAGAGACCCAGTACTTC.

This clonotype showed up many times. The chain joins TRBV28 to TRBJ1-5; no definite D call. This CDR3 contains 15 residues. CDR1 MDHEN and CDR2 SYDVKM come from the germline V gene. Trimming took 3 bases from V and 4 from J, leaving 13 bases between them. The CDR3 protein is CASSLQVYGNQPQHF. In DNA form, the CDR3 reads TGTGCCAGCAGTTTGCAAGTTTATGGGAATCAGCCCCAGCATTTT.

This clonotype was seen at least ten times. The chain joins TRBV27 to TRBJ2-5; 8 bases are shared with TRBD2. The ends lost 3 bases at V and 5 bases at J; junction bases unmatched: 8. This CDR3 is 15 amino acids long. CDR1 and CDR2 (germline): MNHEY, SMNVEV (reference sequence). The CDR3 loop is CASSFNREGLETQYF. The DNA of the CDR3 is TGTGCCAGCAGTTTCAACCGGGAGGGCCTTGAGACCCAGTACTTC.

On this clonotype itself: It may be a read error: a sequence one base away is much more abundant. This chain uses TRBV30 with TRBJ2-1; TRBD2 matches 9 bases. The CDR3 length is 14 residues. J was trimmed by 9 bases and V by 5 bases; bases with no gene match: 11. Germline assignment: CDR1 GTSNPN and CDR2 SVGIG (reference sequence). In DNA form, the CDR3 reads TGTGCCTGGGAGACGGCTAGCGGGATTGGTGAGCAGTTCTTC. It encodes CAWETASGIGEQFF.

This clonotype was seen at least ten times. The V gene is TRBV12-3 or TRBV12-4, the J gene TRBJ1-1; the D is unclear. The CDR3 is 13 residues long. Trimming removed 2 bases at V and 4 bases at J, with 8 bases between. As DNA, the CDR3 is TGTGCCAGCAGTTTAAGGTTGAGCACTGAAGCTTTCTTT. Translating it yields CASSLRLSTEAFF.

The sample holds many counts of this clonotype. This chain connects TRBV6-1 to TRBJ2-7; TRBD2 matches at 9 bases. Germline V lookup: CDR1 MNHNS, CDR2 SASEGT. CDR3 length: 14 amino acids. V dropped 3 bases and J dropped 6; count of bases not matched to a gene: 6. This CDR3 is CASSDSSGNREQYF. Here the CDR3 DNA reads TGTGCCAGCAGTGACTCTAGCGGGAACCGCGAGCAGTACTTC.

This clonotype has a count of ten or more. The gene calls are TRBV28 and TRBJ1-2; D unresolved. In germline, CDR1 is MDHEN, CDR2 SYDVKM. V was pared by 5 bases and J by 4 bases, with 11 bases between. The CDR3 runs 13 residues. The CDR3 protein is CASSLRTSYGYTF. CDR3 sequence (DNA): TGTGCCAGCAGTCTCAGGACTTCCTATGGCTACACCTTC.

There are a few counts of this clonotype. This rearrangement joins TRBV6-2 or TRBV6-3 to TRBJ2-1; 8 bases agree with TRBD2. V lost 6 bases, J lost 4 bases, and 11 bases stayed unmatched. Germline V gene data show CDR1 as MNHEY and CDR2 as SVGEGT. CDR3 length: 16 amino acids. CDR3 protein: CASRRDQLAVYNEQFF. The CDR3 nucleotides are TGTGCCAGCAGAAGAGATCAACTAGCGGTATACAATGAGCAGTTCTTC.

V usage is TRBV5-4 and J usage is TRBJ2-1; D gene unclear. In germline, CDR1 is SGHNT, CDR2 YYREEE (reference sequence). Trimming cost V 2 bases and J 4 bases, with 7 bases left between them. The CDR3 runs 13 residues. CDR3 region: CASSFDRYNEQFF. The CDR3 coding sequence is TGTGCCAGCAGCTTTGATAGGTACAATGAGCAGTTCTTC.

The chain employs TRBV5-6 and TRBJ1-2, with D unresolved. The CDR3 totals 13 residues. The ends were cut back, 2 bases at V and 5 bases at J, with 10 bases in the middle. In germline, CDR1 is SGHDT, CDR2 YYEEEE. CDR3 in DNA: TGTGCCAGCAGCTTCGGCAGGACGTATGGCTACACCTTC. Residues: CASSFGRTYGYTF.